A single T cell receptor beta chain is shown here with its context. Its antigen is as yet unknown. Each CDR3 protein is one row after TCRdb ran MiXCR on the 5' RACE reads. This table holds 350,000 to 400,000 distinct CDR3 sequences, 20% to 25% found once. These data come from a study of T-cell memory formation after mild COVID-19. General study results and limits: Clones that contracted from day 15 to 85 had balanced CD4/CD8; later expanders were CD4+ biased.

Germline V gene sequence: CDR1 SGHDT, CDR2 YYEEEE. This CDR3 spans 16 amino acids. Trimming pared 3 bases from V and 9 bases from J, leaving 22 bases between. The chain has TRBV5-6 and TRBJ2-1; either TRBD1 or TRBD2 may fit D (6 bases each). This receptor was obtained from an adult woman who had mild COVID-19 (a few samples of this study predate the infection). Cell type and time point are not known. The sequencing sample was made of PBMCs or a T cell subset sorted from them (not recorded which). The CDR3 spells CASSSRQAGGGGEQFF. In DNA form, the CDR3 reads TGTGCCAGCAGCTCCAGACAGGCAGGCGGAGGGGGTGAGCAGTTCTTC. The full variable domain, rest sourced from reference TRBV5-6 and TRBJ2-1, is DAGVTQSPTHLIKTRGQQVTLRCSPKSGHDTVSWYQQALGQGPQFIFQYYEEEERQRGNFPDRFSGHQFPNYSSELNVNALLLGDSALYLCASSSRQAGGGGEQFFGPGTRLTVL.